The next 15 T cell receptor beta chains were all read from a single sample in a study of neurological immune-mediated disorders. TCRdb re-derived calls from the 5' RACE reads in MiXCR, one entry per CDR3 protein. Among about 25,000 distinct CDR3 sequences listed, 2.5% to 4% were seen once. Sequencing input: PBMCs. All receptors come from a woman between 25 and 40 years old with multiple sclerosis.

This clonotype was seen at least ten times. This chain joins TRBV7-2 and TRBJ2-5; D not resolved. V lost 4 bases, J lost 3 bases, and 18 bases lay in between. CDR1 SGHTA and CDR2 FQGNSA come from the germline V gene. The length of the CDR3 is 16 residues. CDR3 bases: TGTGCCAGCAGCTCCTATATTCTCGGACCAAAAGAGACCCAGTACTTC. Amino acid sequence: CASSSYILGPKETQYF.

This clonotype was recorded at least ten times. The chain recombines TRBV6-5 with TRBJ1-1, with D possibly TRBD1 on 6 matching bases. V was pared by 1 base and J by 1 base, with 10 bases between. Germline CDR1 and CDR2: MNHEY and SVGAGI. The CDR3 is 15 amino acids. CDR3 in amino acids: CASSYWDTENTEAFF. The DNA for the CDR3 is TGTGCCAGCAGTTACTGGGACACCGAGAACACTGAAGCTTTCTTT.

This clonotype was observed at least ten times. The chain employs TRBV28 and TRBJ1-1, with a weak D call TRBD1 (5 bases). The CDR3 sequence is 13 residues long. V lost 3 bases and J lost 1, with 6 bases in between. The germline V gene has CDR1 MDHEN and CDR2 SYDVKM. The CDR3: CASSLTANTEAFF. CDR3 DNA sequence: TGTGCCAGCAGTTTGACAGCGAACACTGAAGCTTTCTTT.

This clonotype was counted many times. This chain connects TRBV27 to TRBJ1-1; D uncertain. In germline, CDR1 is MNHEY, CDR2 SMNVEV (reference sequence). This CDR3 spans 14 amino acids. V shed 4 bases and J shed 0 bases, with 9 bases lying between them. The CDR3 nucleotides are TGTGCCAGCAGTTCAGGCCTCATGAACACTGAAGCTTTCTTT. Amino acids: CASSSGLMNTEAFF.

This clonotype is labeled medium-sized. The chain carries TRBV6-5 and TRBJ2-7; D is perhaps TRBD1 (6 bases). Germline V gene sequence: CDR1 MNHEY, CDR2 SVGAGI. CDR3 length equals 14 residues. The germline V and J ends were trimmed by 8 bases and 0 bases, with 14 bases remaining between them. As DNA, the CDR3 is TGTGCCAGCGGACAGTGGGGGAACTCCTACGAGCAGTACTTC. This codes for CASGQWGNSYEQYF.

This clonotype occurred a few times. This could be a read error, since a much larger clone is one nucleotide away. V and J are TRBV7-2 and TRBJ2-7; D uncertain. V lost 8 bases and J lost 0, with 11 bases in between. The CDR3 spans 13 residues. The germline V gene encodes CDR1 SGHTA and CDR2 FQGNSA. The CDR3 sequence is CASRVPGSYEQYF. Here the CDR3 DNA reads TGTGCCAGCCGCGTCCCTGGCTCCTACGAGCAGTACTTC. Supplemented by reference TRBV7-2 and TRBJ2-7, the full variable domain reads GAGVSQSPSNKVTEKGKDVELRCDPISGHTALYWYRQSLGQGLEFLIYFQGNSAPDKSGLPSDRFSAERTGGSVSTLTIQRTQQEDSAVYLCASRVPGSYEQYFGPGTRLTVT.

The chain employs TRBV7-6 and TRBJ2-1; 13 bases map to TRBD2. CDR1 is SGHVS, CDR2 FNYEAQ, per germline. J lost 4 bases, V lost 2 bases, and 11 bases had no gene match. The CDR3 is made up of 19 amino acids. CDR3 DNA: TGTGCCAGCAGCTTAATGGCGACTAGCGGGAGGTGGCAATACAATGAGCAGTTCTTC. It specifies CASSLMATSGRWQYNEQFF. Drawing the rest from reference TRBV7-6 and TRBJ2-1, the complete variable domain is GAGVSQSPRYKVTKRGQDVALRCDPISGHVSLYWYRQALGQGPEFLTYFNYEAQQDKSGLPNDRFSAERPEGSISTLTIQRTEQRDSAMYRCASSLMATSGRWQYNEQFFGPGTRLTVL.

The sample holds many counts of this clonotype. At one of its ends the junction is not consistent with the germline gene, which may arise from a read error. This rearrangement joins TRBV7-6 to TRBJ1-5; D is ambiguous. Germline lookup yields CDR1 SGHVS and CDR2 FNYEAQ. This CDR3 has 13 residues. CDR3 region: CASSYTTGQPQNF. In DNA form, the CDR3 reads TGTGCCAGCAGCTATACGACCGGTCAGCCCCAGAATTTT. Together with reference TRBV7-6 and TRBJ1-5, the CDR3 gives the full variable domain: GAGVSQSPRYKVTKRGQDVALRCDPISGHVSLYWYRQALGQGPEFLTYFNYEAQQDKSGLPNDRFSAERPEGSISTLTIQRTEQRDSAMYRCASSYTTGQPQNFGDGTRLSIL.

This clonotype is medium-sized (0.01 to 0.1%) within its sample. The V gene is TRBV27, the J gene TRBJ2-1; 7 bases align to TRBD2. The V and J ends lost 5 bases and 3 bases, in that order; junction bases with no gene match: 10. In germline, CDR1 is MNHEY, CDR2 SMNVEV (reference sequence). The CDR3 is 16 residues long. The CDR3 protein is CASSPLQRDYYNEQFF. In DNA form, the CDR3 reads TGTGCCAGCAGTCCCCTCCAGCGGGACTACTACAATGAGCAGTTCTTC.

This clonotype has at least ten counts. V gene TRBV10-2 combines with J gene TRBJ1-2; 10 bases are shared with TRBD1. The CDR3 has 14 amino acids. J lost 8 bases, V lost 8 bases, and 11 bases had no gene match. Germline values: CDR1 WSHSY, CDR2 SAAADI. CDR3 protein: CASGVGQGTWGYTF. CDR3 in DNA: TGCGCCAGCGGCGTGGGACAGGGGACGTGGGGCTACACCTTC.

There are a few counts of this clonotype. A much larger clonotype is one base distant, so this may be a read error. The rearrangement joins TRBV20-1 to TRBJ2-1; no firm D call. Germline CDR1 and CDR2: DFQATT and SNEGSKA (reference sequence). The CDR3 sequence is 12 residues long. This chain's CDR3 is CSPLGIANEQFF. For the CDR3, the DNA is TGCAGCCCCTTAGGGATAGCCAATGAGCAGTTCTTC.

This clonotype showed up many times. The chain joins TRBV5-1 to TRBJ2-7; no reliable D call. Germline CDR1 SGHRS, CDR2 YFSETQ. V was pared by 0 bases and J by 7 bases, with 14 bases between. The CDR3 loop spans 14 amino acids. Written as DNA, the CDR3 is TGCGCCAGCAGCTTGGGGGGTTTCCCTCAAGAGCAGTACTTC. It translates to CASSLGGFPQEQYF.

This clonotype was seen at least ten times. V gene TRBV9 combines with J gene TRBJ2-1; tentative D call: TRBD1 (6 bases). V lost 4 bases and J 4 bases, leaving 15 bases between the germline ends. The CDR3 runs to 15 residues. Per germline, CDR1 SGDLS and CDR2 YYNGEE. The CDR3 loop reads CASSKQGDEYNEQFF. As DNA, the CDR3 is TGTGCCAGCAGCAAACAGGGAGATGAATACAATGAGCAGTTCTTC.

This clonotype was observed many times. The chain uses TRBV20-1 and TRBJ2-3; 12 bases match TRBD2. Germline CDR1 is DFQATT and CDR2 is SNEGSKA (reference sequence). This CDR3 comprises 15 residues. Losses at the gene ends were 6 bases for V and 4 bases for J; bases not matched to a gene: 8. CDR3: CSAVRLAGVSDTQYF. DNA for the CDR3: TGCAGTGCGGTACGACTAGCGGGAGTTTCAGATACGCAGTATTTT.

This clonotype was seen repeatedly, ten times or more. The chain recombines TRBV5-5 with TRBJ1-1, with 9 bases identical to TRBD1. Losses at the gene ends were 0 bases for V and 10 bases for J; bases not matched to a gene: 7. Germline CDR1 and CDR2: SGHKS and YYEKEE (reference sequence). The CDR3 length is 14 residues. CDR3 loop: CASSLGRGQGRAFF. For the CDR3, the DNA is TGTGCCAGCAGCTTGGGCCGGGGACAGGGTAGAGCTTTCTTT.